These 20 T cell receptor beta chains share one sample of origin, sequenced in a study of post-analysis software for immune sequencing data. These receptors' targets are unknown. Findings and caveats of the study: Compared with controls, patients had more of about 5 TRBV segments, including TRBV5-6, TRBV5-1 and TRBV20-1.

Unique molecular identifiers were present in the TCR beta cDNA libraries. TCRdb processed the PCR reads anew with MiXCR; each CDR3 protein has one entry. This sample carries 150,000 to 200,000 distinct CDR3 sequences, 30% of them seen once, and the ten largest clones take less than 1.6%. Sequencing input: blood. All receptors derive from a girl between 10 and 17 years old with multiple sclerosis.

As regards this clonotype: A much bigger clone sits one base away, suggesting this may be a read error. The CDR3 protein is CAGSWAGGEQFF. The CDR3 DNA reads as TGTGCCGGCAGTTGGGCAGGGGGTGAGCAGTTCTTC. V is TRBV28 and J is TRBJ2-1; 7 bases are shared with TRBD1. The CDR3 is 12 residues long. Germline V lookup: CDR1 MDHEN, CDR2 SYDVKM.

The rearrangement joins TRBV25-1 to TRBJ1-1; D is possibly TRBD1 (6 bases). The CDR3 is made up of 15 amino acids. Germline loops: CDR1 MGHDK, CDR2 SYGVNS. The ends were cut back, 1 base at V and 7 bases at J, with 16 bases in the middle. CDR3 in DNA: TGTGCCAGCAGTGAATCTGGCAGGGGAAGAAGTGAAGCTTTCTTT. Translated: CASSESGRGRSEAFF.

In this sample, this clonotype turned up many times. The chain joins TRBV7-6 to TRBJ2-1; D possibly corresponds to TRBD1 (5 bases). The germline V and J ends were trimmed by 5 bases and 6 bases, with 17 bases remaining between them. CDR3 length equals 15 residues. Per the germline V gene, CDR1 is SGHVS and CDR2 is FNYEAQ. In DNA, the CDR3 is TGTGCCAGCAGCCTCGACCAGGGCCCAGGCAATGAGCAGTTCTTC. Its protein is CASSLDQGPGNEQFF.

The table lists this clonotype with a few counts. The rearrangement uses TRBV20-1 and TRBJ2-3, with D tentatively TRBD2 (6 bases). V dropped 4 bases and J dropped 4 bases, with 18 bases sitting between them. Germline-derived CDR1 and CDR2 are DFQATT and SNEGSKA (reference sequence). This CDR3 region has 15 residues. In DNA form, the CDR3 reads TGCAGTGCTATCATTCTAGAAACTAGCCCAGATACGCAGTATTTT. Its protein is CSAIILETSPDTQYF.

The chain couples TRBV4-3 to TRBJ2-3, with 13 bases lining up with TRBD2. The V and J ends lost 2 bases and 3 bases, in that order; junction bases with no gene match: 2. Germline V gene sequence: CDR1 LGHNA, CDR2 YSLEER. CDR3 length: 16 amino acids. In nucleotides, the CDR3 is TGCGCCAGCAGCCAATCGGGACTAGCGGGAACAGATACGCAGTATTTT. Protein sequence: CASSQSGLAGTDTQYF.

There are a few counts of this clonotype. This chain connects TRBV12-3 or TRBV12-4 to TRBJ2-1, with 14 nucleotides matching TRBD2. With V trimmed by 7 bases and J by 0 bases, 8 bases remained unmatched. This CDR3 has 18 residues. The CDR3 reads CASTPGLAGESSYNEQFF. CDR3 DNA sequence: TGTGCCAGCACTCCGGGACTAGCGGGGGAGAGCTCCTACAATGAGCAGTTCTTC.

This clonotype is a singleton in its sample. Being one base from a much bigger clone, this may be a read error. The CDR3 region has the DNA TGCGTCAGCAGCTCCCTGGGTGGAGACTACGAGCAGTACTTC. This codes for CVSSSLGGDYEQYF. V and J are TRBV5-1 and TRBJ2-7; D unclear. The CDR3 runs 14 residues. CDR1 and CDR2 from the germline V gene are SGHRS and YFSETQ.

The rearrangement joins TRBV18 to TRBJ2-5; 8 bases line up with TRBD2. V was pared by 8 bases and J by 2 bases, with 4 bases of the junction left unmatched. Germline-derived CDR1 and CDR2 are KGHSH and LQKENI. The CDR3 consists of 13 residues. For the CDR3, the DNA is TGTGCCAGCGCAGCGGGAGAGCAAGAGACCCAGTACTTC. Translating gives CASAAGEQETQYF.

On this clonotype itself: A much larger clone lies a single base off, so this may be a read error. The chain combines TRBV12-3 or TRBV12-4 with TRBJ2-1; D is uncertain. The V gene lost 1 base and the J gene lost 5 bases, with 12 bases spanning the gap. CDR3 size: 15 residues. This chain's CDR3 is CASSLGSRSHNEQFF. As DNA, the CDR3 is TGTGCCAGCAGTTTAGGTAGCAGGAGTCACAATGAGCAGTTCTTC.

The sample holds many counts of this clonotype. CDR3 sequence: CASTSGGQGYYEQYF. The CDR3 region has the DNA TGCGCCAGCACCTCGGGGGGACAAGGGTACTACGAGCAGTACTTC. The chain links TRBV5-1 to TRBJ2-7, with D possibly being TRBD2 (7 bases). The CDR3 totals 15 residues. Germline CDR1 SGHRS, CDR2 YFSETQ. The germline V and J ends were trimmed by 6 bases and 3 bases, with 19 bases remaining between them.

V and J are TRBV30 and TRBJ2-3, with 9 bases matching TRBD2. The germline gives CDR1 GTSNPN, CDR2 SVGIG (reference sequence). V was pared by 4 bases and J by 11 bases, with 10 bases of the junction left unmatched. The CDR3 is 13 residues long. The CDR3 loop reads CAWTSGTAAGQYF. The DNA of the CDR3 is TGTGCCTGGACTAGCGGGACTGCGGCCGGGCAGTATTTT.

There are a few counts of this clonotype. The chain is built from TRBV7-6 and TRBJ2-1; 7 bases are shared with TRBD2. The V and J ends lost 5 bases and 7 bases, in that order; junction bases with no gene match: 14. CDR1 is SGHVS and CDR2 is FNYEAQ in the germline V gene. The CDR3 totals 16 residues. CDR3 sequence: CASSPGWREHVNEQFF. DNA of the CDR3: TGTGCCAGCAGCCCGGGGTGGCGGGAGCATGTAAATGAGCAGTTCTTC.

This clonotype was recorded a few times. The chain combines TRBV12-3 or TRBV12-4 with TRBJ2-5; 8 nucleotides agree with TRBD1. V dropped 4 bases and J dropped 5; count of bases not matched to a gene: 15. The CDR3 loop spans 17 amino acids. CDR3 protein: CASSSTGEAGGRETQYF. Here the CDR3 DNA reads TGTGCCAGCAGTTCAACCGGGGAGGCAGGGGGCAGGGAGACCCAGTACTTC.

This clonotype was detected a few times. This chain links TRBV28 with TRBJ1-2; TRBD1 might be the D (5 bases). V lost 5 bases and J lost 4, with 20 bases in between. The CDR3 is 16 amino acids. The germline CDR1 and CDR2 sequences are MDHEN and SYDVKM. CDR3 loop: CASSPTLGGALYGYTF. In DNA, the CDR3 is TGTGCCAGCAGTCCCACCCTGGGAGGGGCCCTCTATGGCTACACCTTC.

The rearrangement uses TRBV6-2 or TRBV6-3 and TRBJ2-7; D remains ambiguous. The DNA end lines up better with TRBJ2-4; the J call may be wrong. CDR1 is MNHEY, CDR2 SVGEGT, per germline. The CDR3 has 13 amino acids. In nucleotides, the CDR3 is TGTGCCAGCAGGGAGTCTAGCAAAAACATTCAGTACTTC. Protein: CASRESSKNIQYF.

In its sample, this clonotype was seen many times. For the CDR3, the DNA is TGTGCCAGCAGTTTAGAGGGGATGGTCGGTGAAAAACTGTTTTTT. Amino acid sequence: CASSLEGMVGEKLFF. The chain combines TRBV27 with TRBJ1-4; perhaps TRBD1 as D (5 bases). This CDR3 is 15 amino acids long. Germline V lookup: CDR1 MNHEY, CDR2 SMNVEV (reference sequence). With 2 bases removed from V and 7 bases from J, the gap between germline ends came to 14 bases.

This clonotype has a count of ten or more. The chain links TRBV6-6 to TRBJ2-1; 7 bases are shared with TRBD2. Germline loops: CDR1 MNHNY, CDR2 SVGAGI (reference sequence). This CDR3 contains 16 residues. Losses at the gene ends were 8 bases for V and 0 bases for J; bases not matched to a gene: 10. The CDR3 coding sequence is TGTGCCAGCCTTGCACCAAGCGGGATCTCCTACAATGAGCAGTTCTTC. This codes for CASLAPSGISYNEQFF.

This sequence joins TRBV7-6 and TRBJ1-5; D gene uncertain. The germline gives CDR1 SGHVS, CDR2 FNYEAQ. This CDR3 has 13 amino acids. Trimming cost V 1 base and J 6 bases, with 7 bases left between them. This CDR3 reads CASSLGQSQPQHF. For the CDR3, the DNA is TGTGCCAGCAGCTTAGGGCAAAGTCAGCCCCAGCATTTT. The variable domain in full, with the rest retrieved from reference TRBV7-6 and TRBJ1-5, is GAGVSQSPRYKVTKRGQDVALRCDPISGHVSLYWYRQALGQGPEFLTYFNYEAQQDKSGLPNDRFSAERPEGSISTLTIQRTEQRDSAMYRCASSLGQSQPQHFGDGTRLSIL.

This clonotype was seen ten or more times. This chain links TRBV20-1 with TRBJ2-7; 10 positions match TRBD1. Germline CDR1 DFQATT, CDR2 SNEGSKA (reference sequence). CDR3 length equals 14 residues. Germline trimming cut 3 bases from V and 4 bases from J; bases unmatched to any gene: 6. The CDR3 DNA reads as TGCAGTGCTAGGATGGGACAGGGGTCGTACGAGCAGTACTTC. Translation: CSARMGQGSYEQYF.

This clonotype has a count of ten or more. V gene TRBV12-3 or TRBV12-4 combines with J gene TRBJ2-7, with 7 bases aligning to TRBD1. This CDR3 has 15 amino acids. V shed 3 bases, J shed 7 bases, and the junction held 12 bases outside the gene matches. CDR3 bases: TGTGCCAGCAGTTTTAGGGGACAGCGGTCTAGTGAGCAGTACTTC. Translated, it gives CASSFRGQRSSEQYF.